The 28 T cell receptor beta chains listed next were all sequenced from one sample in a study of blood T cell repertoires in COVID-19. Method: immunoSEQ multiplex PCR; TCRdb's copy keeps in-frame clones and lacks some. The sample shows tens of thousands of clones, about four fifths of them seen only once. Sequences were obtained from peripheral blood. All receptors derive from a woman aged 60-70 years with acute or convalescent COVID-19.

The chain links TRBV19 to TRBJ2-7, with D perhaps TRBD1 (6 bases). Germline CDR1 LNHDA, CDR2 SQIVND (reference sequence). This CDR3 contains 13 residues. V gave up 3 bases and J gave up 12 bases, with 18 bases separating them. The CDR3 sequence: CASSITQTGLRYF. In nucleotides, the CDR3 is TGTGCCAGTAGTATTACTCAGACAGGACTTCGGTACTTC.

The chain combines TRBV5-1 with TRBJ2-7; D may be TRBD2 (5 bases). Trimming pared 0 bases from V and 0 bases from J, leaving 13 bases between. Germline CDR1 and CDR2: SGHRS and YFSETQ. The CDR3 sequence is 16 residues long. CDR3 sequence reads: CASSLARAPYSYEQYF. The DNA for the CDR3 is TGCGCCAGCAGCTTGGCGAGGGCACCCTACTCCTACGAGCAGTACTTC. The full variable domain, rest sourced from reference TRBV5-1 and TRBJ2-7, is KAGVTQTPRYLIKTRGQQVTLSCSPISGHRSVSWYQQTPGQGLQFLFEYFSETQRNKGNFPGRFSGRQFSNSRSEMNVSTLELGDSALYLCASSLARAPYSYEQYFGPGTRLTVT.

This chain connects TRBV3-1 (or the pseudogene TRBV3-2) to TRBJ2-5; 13 bases map to TRBD2. The germline CDR1 and CDR2 sequences are LGHDT and YNNKEL (reference sequence). The CDR3 is made up of 16 amino acids. Unmatched junction bases numbered 1, after V lost 1 base and J lost 2 bases. The CDR3 reads CASSQGLAGGQETQYF. CDR3 nucleotides: TGTGCCAGCAGCCAAGGACTAGCGGGGGGACAAGAGACCCAGTACTTC.

As concerns this clone: Other DNA sequences of this sample code for an identical CDR3. The chain joins TRBV13 to TRBJ2-1; no reliable D call. The germline V gene has CDR1 PRHDT and CDR2 FYEKMQ (reference sequence). The CDR3 is made up of 12 amino acids. Trimming cost V 6 bases and J 7 bases, with 10 bases left between them. Written as DNA, the CDR3 is TGTGCCAGCAGTTTAAACGGGAATGAGCAGTTCTTC. It yields the protein CASSLNGNEQFF.

The chain couples TRBV5-5 to TRBJ1-1; D is unclear. This CDR3 is 14 amino acids long. Germline-derived CDR1 and CDR2 are SGHKS and YYEKEE (reference sequence). The ends were cut back, 2 bases at V and 2 bases at J, with 10 bases in the middle. CDR3 region: CASSFEVRNTEAFF. For the CDR3, the DNA is TGTGCCAGCAGCTTTGAGGTTCGAAACACTGAAGCTTTCTTT.

V usage is TRBV7-9 and J usage is TRBJ1-2; D call uncertain. V was shortened by 3 bases and J by 4 bases, with 12 bases between the two germline ends. Germline lookup yields CDR1 SEHNR and CDR2 FQNEAQ (reference sequence). CDR3 length: 14 amino acids. Here the CDR3 DNA reads TGTGCCAGCAGCTTTAATCGGGATGGCTATGGCTACACCTTC. Encoded protein: CASSFNRDGYGYTF.

The V and J genes are TRBV18 and TRBJ2-1, with D possibly TRBD1 on 6 matching bases. Germline CDR1 and CDR2: KGHSH and LQKENI. Trimming pared 1 base from V and 5 bases from J, leaving 18 bases between. This CDR3 comprises 17 residues. As DNA, the CDR3 is TGTGCCAGCTCACCACACCCCCCGAACAGGGTCCACAATGAGCAGTTCTTC. Translating gives CASSPHPPNRVHNEQFF.

The chain is built from TRBV13 and TRBJ2-7, with D tentatively TRBD2 (6 bases). The CDR3 covers 15 residues. Trimming took 5 bases from V and 4 from J, leaving 18 bases between them. The germline CDR1 and CDR2 sequences are PRHDT and FYEKMQ (reference sequence). The CDR3 is CASSDHGAAGYEQYF. The CDR3 DNA sequence: TGTGCCAGCAGCGATCACGGGGCCGCGGGGTACGAGCAGTACTTC.

V is TRBV27 and J is TRBJ2-1, with 10 bases aligning to TRBD2. This CDR3 contains 16 residues. V lost 6 bases and J lost 4; bases outside the gene matches: 9. The V gene's germline CDR1 is MNHEY and CDR2 SMNVEV (reference sequence). The CDR3 is CASRVFGTSVYNEQFF. The CDR3 DNA reads TGTGCCAGCAGAGTTTTCGGGACTAGCGTTTACAATGAGCAGTTCTTC.

The V call is TRBV19, the J call TRBJ1-2, with 12 positions matching TRBD1. Germline trimming cut 3 bases from V and 2 bases from J; bases unmatched to any gene: 7. This CDR3 contains 17 residues. The germline gives CDR1 LNHDA, CDR2 SQIVND (reference sequence). CDR3 in DNA: TGTGCCAGTAGTATTGTAGGGACAGGGGGCTTCAACTATGGCTACACCTTC. It codes for CASSIVGTGGFNYGYTF.

This chain connects TRBV6-1 to TRBJ2-7; 9 positions agree with TRBD2. V shed 3 bases, J shed 0 bases, and the junction held 6 bases outside the gene matches. The CDR3 spans 16 residues. The germline V gene encodes CDR1 MNHNS and CDR2 SASEGT. The CDR3 sequence is CASSDRRLAVSYEQYF. The CDR3 DNA sequence: TGTGCCAGCAGTGACAGGCGACTAGCGGTCTCCTACGAGCAGTACTTC.

The rearrangement joins TRBV10-1 to TRBJ2-3; D is possibly TRBD1 (6 bases). Trimming removed 1 base at V and 9 bases at J, with 14 bases between. The CDR3 runs to 14 residues. Per the germline V gene, CDR1 is WNHNN and CDR2 is SYGVQD (reference sequence). CDR3 sequence: CASSECRGSCTQYF. The CDR3, as DNA: TGCGCCAGCAGTGAGTGTAGGGGGTCATGCACGCAGTATTTT.

J is TRBJ1-5 and V is TRBV10-3; unclear D gene. The CDR3 is 13 residues long. Germline CDR1 and CDR2: ENHRY and SYGVKD. Trimming removed 2 bases from V and 3 bases from J, with 5 bases in between. CDR3 region: CAISEAANQPQHF. The DNA of the CDR3 is TGTGCCATCAGTGAGGCGGCCAATCAGCCCCAGCATTTT.

J is TRBJ2-3 and V is TRBV20-1; TRBD2 matches at 10 bases. The germline CDR1 and CDR2 sequences are DFQATT and SNEGSKA (reference sequence). The length of the CDR3 is 18 residues. J was trimmed by 0 bases and V by 3 bases; bases with no gene match: 12. The CDR3 DNA is TGCAGTGCTAGTAGTTCTTTAGGACTAGCGGATAGCACAGATACGCAGTATTTT. It specifies CSASSSLGLADSTDTQYF.

This chain links TRBV29-1 with TRBJ2-1, with 8 bases fitting TRBD2. With V trimmed by 7 bases and J by 6 bases, 11 bases remained unmatched. The CDR3 totals 14 residues. Germline V gene data show CDR1 as SQVTM and CDR2 as ANQGSEA. The CDR3 sequence: CSATRGGDFNEQFF. The CDR3 region has the DNA TGCAGCGCCACCCGGGGGGGGGATTTCAATGAGCAGTTCTTC.

This clone was recorded a few times. The chain combines TRBV27 with TRBJ2-5; 14 bases align to TRBD2. CDR1 and CDR2 from the germline V gene are MNHEY and SMNVEV (reference sequence). With V trimmed by 3 bases and J by 13 bases, 4 bases remained unmatched. CDR3 length: 13 residues. The CDR3 reads CASSLGTSGSAYF. As DNA, the CDR3 is TGTGCCAGCAGTTTGGGGACTAGCGGGAGCGCGTACTTC.

The chain recombines TRBV7-9 with TRBJ2-1, with 8 bases identical to TRBD2. There are 15 residues in the CDR3. Germline V gene sequence: CDR1 SEHNR, CDR2 FQNEAQ (reference sequence). The ends lost 4 bases at V and 3 bases at J; junction bases unmatched: 5. The CDR3 spells CASSWAAGVYNEQFF. DNA for the CDR3: TGTGCCAGCAGCTGGGCAGCGGGAGTCTACAATGAGCAGTTCTTC. The whole variable domain, remainder taken from reference TRBV7-9 and TRBJ2-1, is DTGVSQNPRHKITKRGQNVTFRCDPISEHNRLYWYRQTLGQGPEFLTYFQNEAQLEKSRLLSDRFSAERPKGSFSTLEIQRTEQGDSAMYLCASSWAAGVYNEQFFGPGTRLTVL.

The chain carries TRBV27 and TRBJ1-2; 9 bases are shared with TRBD1. This CDR3 spans 14 amino acids. CDR1 MNHEY and CDR2 SMNVEV come from the germline V gene (reference sequence). Trimming at V came to 2 bases and at J to 8 bases, leaving 6 bases not matched to a gene. The CDR3 here is CASSLRGQGHGYTF. CDR3 DNA: TGTGCCAGCAGTTTAAGAGGACAGGGGCACGGCTACACCTTC.

This clone is a singleton in its sample. The chain combines TRBV27 with TRBJ1-5, with TRBD1 matching over 9 bases. This CDR3 has 19 residues. The germline V gene encodes CDR1 MNHEY and CDR2 SMNVEV (reference sequence). Trimming cost V 2 bases and J 1 base; bases outside gene matches: 12. The CDR3 DNA reads TGTGCCAGCAGTTTAGTAGGGACAGGGCGATTAGGGAGCAATCAGCCCCAGCATTTT. It is translated as CASSLVGTGRLGSNQPQHF.

This chain uses TRBV18 with TRBJ2-7, with D perhaps TRBD2 (6 bases). The CDR3 consists of 16 residues. V was cut by 2 bases and J by 7 bases, with 21 bases left in between. Germline CDR1 is KGHSH and CDR2 is LQKENI. CDR3 sequence (DNA): TGTGCCAGCTCACCAGTAAGACAGTCGGGGGAAGGGGAGCAGTACTTC. This sequence encodes CASSPVRQSGEGEQYF.

This clone was seen a single time. This CDR3 reads CASSFGATSHEQYF. CDR3 DNA: TGTGCCAGCAGCTTTGGTGCGACTAGCCACGAGCAGTACTTC. The V gene is TRBV7-8, the J gene TRBJ2-7; 7 bases agree with TRBD2. CDR3 length: 14 residues. The V and J ends lost 3 bases and 5 bases, in that order; junction bases with no gene match: 7. Looked up from germline, CDR1 is SGHVS and CDR2 is FQNEAQ.

A few counts support this clone. The chain carries TRBV29-1 and TRBJ2-3, with 7 bases matching TRBD1. Trimming removed 4 bases from V and 2 bases from J; junction bases left unmatched: 21. The CDR3 contains 19 residues. CDR1 SQVTM and CDR2 ANQGSEA come from the germline V gene. The CDR3 reads CSVVYYRGDRPLFTDTQYF. The CDR3 DNA reads as TGCAGCGTTGTTTATTACAGGGGAGATCGTCCTCTTTTCACAGATACGCAGTATTTT.

Points on this clone: The junction departs from germline at one end; a sequencing error may be responsible. CDR3 in DNA: TGCGCCAGCAGCTTATCGCAGGGGGCGAACGCTGAAGCTTTCTTT. Its translation is CASSLSQGANAEAFF. The chain employs TRBV5-1 and TRBJ1-1, with TRBD1 matching over 8 bases. Germline V gene data show CDR1 as SGHRS and CDR2 as YFSETQ. This CDR3 region has 15 residues. The complete variable domain, with remaining parts taken from reference TRBV5-1 and TRBJ1-1, reads KAGVTQTPRYLIKTRGQQVTLSCSPISGHRSVSWYQQTPGQGLQFLFEYFSETQRNKGNFPGRFSGRQFSNSRSEMNVSTLELGDSALYLCASSLSQGANAEAFFGQGTRLTVV.

The chain is built from TRBV5-8 and TRBJ2-3; D might be TRBD1 (6 bases). Germline V CDR1 and CDR2: SGHTS, YDEGEE. CDR3 size: 11 residues. With 0 bases removed from V and 11 bases from J, the gap between germline ends came to 7 bases. The CDR3 nucleotides read TGTGCCAGCAGCTTGGAACAGGGGCAGTATTTT. Its protein is CASSLEQGQYF. Combining the CDR3 with reference TRBV5-8 and TRBJ2-3 gives the whole variable domain EAGVTQSPTHLIKTRGQQATLRCSPISGHTSVYWYQQALGLGLQFLLWYDEGEERNRGNFPPRFSGRQFPNYSSELNVNALELEDSALYLCASSLEQGQYFGPGTRLTVL.

This chain uses TRBV29-1 with TRBJ1-2; 7 nucleotides match TRBD1. This CDR3 contains 13 residues. Per germline, CDR1 SQVTM and CDR2 ANQGSEA. V gave up 8 bases and J gave up 6 bases; unmatched junction bases: 12. CDR3: CSSRDSGGDGYTF. Written as DNA, the CDR3 is TGCAGCAGCCGGGACAGCGGAGGGGATGGCTACACCTTC.

The chain has TRBV6-2 or TRBV6-3 and TRBJ2-1; D unresolved. Trimming stripped 3 bases from V and 7 bases from J, with 16 bases between. The germline CDR1 and CDR2 sequences are MNHEY and SVGEGT. The CDR3 is 15 amino acids. The CDR3 coding sequence is TGTGCCAGCAGTTATTTAGCTGGAGTTAGGAATGAGCAGTTCTTC. Translation: CASSYLAGVRNEQFF.

The genes are TRBV5-1 and TRBJ2-3, with a possible D match to TRBD2 (5 bases). CDR1 and CDR2 from the germline V gene are SGHRS and YFSETQ. Trimming stripped 1 base from V and 5 bases from J, with 11 bases between. The CDR3 length is 14 residues. CDR3 in DNA: TGCGCCAGCAGCTTGACCTACGGGGAAGATACGCAGTATTTT. Protein product: CASSLTYGEDTQYF.

This chain connects TRBV5-1 to TRBJ2-1; perhaps TRBD1 as D (6 bases). The V end lost 5 bases, the J end lost 7 bases, and 10 bases lay between the germline ends. The CDR3 spans 12 residues. The germline CDR1 and CDR2 sequences are SGHRS and YFSETQ. The DNA of the CDR3 is TGCGCCAGCAGTACTCAGGGGAATGAGCAGTTCTTC. This translates into CASSTQGNEQFF.